A single sample gave rise to the 27 T cell receptor beta chains below, sequenced in a study of post-analysis software for immune sequencing data. The library was made from cDNA and included unique molecular identifiers. TCRdb processed the PCR reads anew with MiXCR; each CDR3 protein has one entry. The sample includes about 160,000 distinct CDR3 sequences, about 36% of them seen just once. Sample: blood, taken after autologous hematopoietic stem cell transplantation. The receptors were gathered from a girl aged 5 to 17 with multiple sclerosis.

The chain recombines TRBV18 with TRBJ2-1; possibly TRBD1 or TRBD2 for D (5 bases each). CDR3 length: 11 residues. Trimming took off 1 base at V and 14 bases at J, with 9 bases between the two ends. Germline loops: CDR1 KGHSH, CDR2 LQKENI. The CDR3 here is CASSPLEGKFF. DNA of the CDR3: TGTGCCAGCTCACCACTCGAGGGGAAGTTCTTC.

CDR3 residues: CASSPTGTSGRITYNEQFF. The CDR3 region has the DNA TGTGCCAGCAGTCCTACCGGGACTAGCGGGAGAATCACCTACAATGAGCAGTTCTTC. This sequence joins TRBV12-3 or TRBV12-4 and TRBJ2-1, with 14 bases that match TRBD2. This CDR3 has 19 amino acids. With V trimmed by 5 bases and J by 2 bases, 11 bases remained unmatched.

This clonotype has only a few counts. The chain employs TRBV4-3 and TRBJ2-7; D is unresolved. V was pared by 7 bases and J by 3 bases, with 19 bases between. This CDR3 has 15 amino acids. Germline V gene lookup returns CDR1 LGHNA and CDR2 YSLEER. The CDR3 reads CASTTSYWGSYEQYF. The CDR3 DNA reads as TGCGCCAGCACCACATCGTATTGGGGTAGCTACGAGCAGTACTTC.

CDR3 region: CASSWAGVHEQFF. CDR3 coding DNA: TGTGCCAGCAGCTGGGCTGGTGTTCATGAGCAGTTCTTC. V and J are TRBV11-3 and TRBJ2-1; D unclear. Germline CDR1 reads SGHNT; CDR2 reads YENEEA. The CDR3 is 13 residues long. The germline V and J ends were trimmed by 4 bases and 8 bases, with 12 bases remaining between them.

This clonotype appeared a few times. The chain has TRBV6-1 and TRBJ1-2, with D hard to call. This CDR3 has 12 residues. V shed 5 bases and J shed 5 bases, with 9 bases lying between them. Germline V gene data show CDR1 as MNHNS and CDR2 as SASEGT. This CDR3 is CASSPTPYGYTF. In DNA form, the CDR3 reads TGTGCCAGCAGTCCGACACCATATGGCTACACCTTC.

V and J are TRBV20-1 and TRBJ1-5, with D hard to call. CDR1 is DFQATT and CDR2 is SNEGSKA in the germline V gene (reference sequence). The CDR3 has 13 amino acids. V lost 6 bases, J lost 5 bases, and 14 bases lay in between. Here the CDR3 reads CSASTQLDQPQHF. CDR3 sequence (DNA): TGCAGTGCCTCAACTCAACTAGATCAGCCCCAGCATTTT.

This clonotype was seen a handful of times. The chain uses TRBV9 and TRBJ2-3, with 12 bases that match TRBD2. The length of the CDR3 is 16 residues. J lost 3 bases, V lost 3 bases, and 5 bases had no gene match. CDR1 is SGDLS, CDR2 YYNGEE, per germline. Written as DNA, the CDR3 is TGTGCCAGCAGCGAGACTAGCGGGAGATGGACAGATACGCAGTATTTT. Its translation: CASSETSGRWTDTQYF.

This clonotype was seen a handful of times. The rearrangement links TRBV18 to TRBJ1-1, with 8 bases that match TRBD1. This CDR3 region has 14 residues. Germline lookup yields CDR1 KGHSH and CDR2 LQKENI. J was trimmed by 2 bases and V by 5 bases; bases with no gene match: 4. The CDR3 nucleotides are TGTGCCAGCTCAGCTGGACAGGGTAACACTGAAGCTTTCTTT. Its translation: CASSAGQGNTEAFF.

The rearrangement joins TRBV13 to TRBJ1-1, with D perhaps matching TRBD1 (6 bases). Germline assignment: CDR1 PRHDT and CDR2 FYEKMQ (reference sequence). V was trimmed by 2 bases and J by 1 base, leaving 17 bases between them. The CDR3 runs 17 residues. DNA of the CDR3: TGTGCCAGCAGCTTATCATCAGTCAGGGGATGGAACACTGAAGCTTTCTTT. Its protein product is CASSLSSVRGWNTEAFF.

The J gene is TRBJ2-7, the V gene TRBV6-1; D gene uncertain. Germline V gives CDR1 MNHNS, CDR2 SASEGT. Trimming pared 2 bases from V and 2 bases from J, leaving 13 bases between. This CDR3 region has 15 residues. CDR3 sequence: CASSERWGPTYEQYF. The CDR3 bases are TGTGCCAGCAGTGAACGATGGGGTCCAACCTACGAGCAGTACTTC.

There are a few counts of this clonotype. The chain carries TRBV7-6 and TRBJ1-1; D is ambiguous. The V and J ends lost 0 bases and 6 bases respectively, with 14 bases between them. Looked up from germline, CDR1 is SGHVS and CDR2 is FNYEAQ. The CDR3 spans 15 residues. The CDR3 reads CASSLAGSGRAEAFF. The CDR3 region has the DNA TGTGCCAGCAGCTTAGCGGGTAGCGGGAGGGCTGAAGCTTTCTTT.

The chain's CDR3 is CASSLRDRSLGELFF. The CDR3, as DNA: TGTGCCAGCAGTCTCCGGGACAGGAGCCTCGGGGAGCTGTTTTTT. The chain joins TRBV28 to TRBJ2-2; 8 bases match TRBD1. Per the germline V gene, CDR1 is MDHEN and CDR2 is SYDVKM. CDR3 size: 15 residues. With V trimmed by 5 bases and J by 7 bases, 9 bases remained unmatched. Complete variable domain (other parts from reference TRBV28 and TRBJ2-2): DVKVTQSSRYLVKRTGEKVFLECVQDMDHENMFWYRQDPGLGLRLIYFSYDVKMKEKGDIPEGYSVSREKKERFSLILESASTNQTSMYLCASSLRDRSLGELFFGEGSRLTVL.

The table lists this clonotype with many counts. This chain uses TRBV5-1 with TRBJ2-1; weak D call: TRBD2 (5 bases). The CDR3 is made up of 12 amino acids. The germline CDR1 and CDR2 sequences are SGHRS and YFSETQ. The V end was cut by 0 bases, the J end by 12 bases, with 10 bases between. CDR3 nucleotide sequence: TGCGCCAGCAGCTTGGTGAGCGAGGGGCAGTTCTTC. It specifies CASSLVSEGQFF.

V gene TRBV10-3 combines with J gene TRBJ2-5, with 9 bases aligning to TRBD1. The DNA end is a closer match to TRBJ2-7, so the J assignment may be wrong. The CDR3 sequence is 14 residues long. Germline values: CDR1 ENHRY, CDR2 SYGVKD. The CDR3 loop reads CAIKPGTGFHEQYF. As DNA, the CDR3 is TGTGCCATCAAACCCGGGACAGGGTTCCACGAGCAGTACTTC.

This chain uses TRBV20-1 with TRBJ2-7; 10 bases map to TRBD2. The CDR3 covers 16 residues. The ends lost 4 bases at V and 3 bases at J; junction bases unmatched: 12. Germline CDR1 and CDR2: DFQATT and SNEGSKA (reference sequence). This chain's CDR3 is CSANRGTSGKLYEQYF. DNA for the CDR3: TGCAGTGCTAACAGGGGAACTAGCGGGAAACTCTACGAGCAGTACTTC.

The sample holds one count of this clonotype. The V gene is TRBV30, the J gene TRBJ2-3; D may be TRBD2 (6 bases). The V and J ends lost 1 base and 0 bases respectively, with 11 bases between them. The CDR3 loop spans 15 amino acids. CDR1 and CDR2 from the germline V gene are GTSNPN and SVGIG (reference sequence). The CDR3 DNA follows: TGTGCCTGGAGTGATGGGGGGACGAGCACAGATACGCAGTATTTT. As protein: CAWSDGGTSTDTQYF.

The chain links TRBV20-1 to TRBJ2-4; TRBD2 matches 9 bases. Judging by the DNA end, TRBJ2-7 fits better; the J call may be wrong. The CDR3 consists of 16 residues. CDR1 and CDR2 from the germline V gene are DFQATT and SNEGSKA (reference sequence). The CDR3 nucleotides are TGCAGTGCCACCCCCTTGATAGGGCGGGGGGGTTACGAGCAGTACTTC. Encoded protein: CSATPLIGRGGYEQYF.

The chain combines TRBV6-1 with TRBJ2-6; D tentatively fits TRBD1 or TRBD2 (5 bases each). The CDR3 has 13 residues. The V gene's germline CDR1 is MNHNS and CDR2 SASEGT. V was shortened by 9 bases and J by 2 bases, with 8 bases between the two germline ends. The CDR3 protein is CASGDPGANVLTF. Here the CDR3 DNA reads TGTGCCAGTGGGGACCCTGGGGCCAACGTCCTGACTTTC.

The V gene is TRBV12-3 or TRBV12-4, the J gene TRBJ2-3, with 7 nucleotides matching TRBD2. V dropped 6 bases and J dropped 0; count of bases not matched to a gene: 9. There are 16 residues in the CDR3. The CDR3 region is CASSPRGSASTDTQYF. The CDR3 nucleotides are TGTGCCAGCAGCCCCCGCGGGAGTGCTAGCACAGATACGCAGTATTTT.

The CDR3 DNA reads TGTGCCATCGGGTGGGATAGCGGGGTCGTGAATGAGCAGTTCTTC. It translates to CAIGWDSGVVNEQFF. The chain employs TRBV10-3 and TRBJ2-1, with 8 nucleotides matching TRBD2. Germline V lookup: CDR1 ENHRY, CDR2 SYGVKD. The CDR3 runs 15 residues. J gave up 7 bases and V 8 bases, and 13 bases lay outside the gene matches.

This clonotype was picked up a small number of times. The chain uses TRBV5-1 and TRBJ2-1, with TRBD2 matching 7 bases. CDR3 length: 13 residues. The V gene end was trimmed by 4 bases and the J gene end by 6 bases; junction bases not matched to a gene: 4. Germline V lookup: CDR1 SGHRS, CDR2 YFSETQ. The CDR3 loop is CASSGRASNEQFF. CDR3 in DNA: TGCGCCAGCAGCGGGAGGGCTAGCAATGAGCAGTTCTTC.

This clonotype was detected ten times or more. This chain joins TRBV10-2 and TRBJ2-5; no clear D. Deletions cut 1 base from V and 4 bases from J, with 1 base between. CDR1 and CDR2 from the germline V gene are WSHSY and SAAADI. CDR3 size: 11 residues. Here the CDR3 DNA reads TGCGCCAGCAGTGAGTTAGAGACCCAGTACTTC. Its translation: CASSELETQYF.

The V and J genes are TRBV4-3 and TRBJ2-7; D may be TRBD1 (6 bases). The V gene lost 4 bases and the J gene lost 3 bases, with 13 bases spanning the gap. The germline V gene encodes CDR1 LGHNA and CDR2 YSLEER. The CDR3 spans 14 residues. The CDR3 DNA follows: TGCGCCAGCAGCCCCGGGACAAGTTTCTACGAGCAGTACTTC. Translating it yields CASSPGTSFYEQYF.

The sample holds many counts of this clonotype. The genes are TRBV29-1 and TRBJ2-3; no reliable D call. From germline, CDR1 is SQVTM and CDR2 ANQGSEA. Between the trimmed V and J ends, which lost 4 bases and 2 bases, there was a span of 13 bases. The CDR3 is 14 residues long. CDR3 residues: CSVGGTLLTDTQYF. The DNA of the CDR3 is TGCAGCGTTGGTGGTACGCTCCTCACAGATACGCAGTATTTT.

This clonotype was counted ten times or more. The chain joins TRBV9 to TRBJ2-3, with D perhaps matching TRBD1 or TRBD2 (5 bases each). Between the trimmed V and J ends, which lost 2 bases and 2 bases, there was a span of 12 bases. This CDR3 is built from 15 residues. Germline lookup yields CDR1 SGDLS and CDR2 YYNGEE. The CDR3 region is CASSVRDEYTDTQYF. DNA for the CDR3: TGTGCCAGCAGCGTCCGGGACGAGTACACAGATACGCAGTATTTT.

This rearrangement joins TRBV29-1 to TRBJ1-1, with D unclear. Germline assignment: CDR1 SQVTM and CDR2 ANQGSEA. The CDR3 runs 12 residues. Between the trimmed V and J ends, which lost 6 bases and 1 base, there was a span of 9 bases. The CDR3 DNA follows: TGCAGCGTCAGAGGCGGGAACACTGAAGCTTTCTTT. Translation gives CSVRGGNTEAFF.

This clonotype has a handful of counts. V is TRBV27 and J is TRBJ1-6, with D maybe TRBD1 (5 bases). The CDR3 loop spans 15 amino acids. CDR1 is MNHEY and CDR2 is SMNVEV in the germline V gene (reference sequence). Trimming stripped 8 bases from V and 7 bases from J, with 18 bases between. CDR3 sequence: CASGPRQGRNSPLHF. CDR3 DNA: TGTGCCAGCGGTCCCCGGCAGGGACGAAATTCACCCCTCCACTTT.